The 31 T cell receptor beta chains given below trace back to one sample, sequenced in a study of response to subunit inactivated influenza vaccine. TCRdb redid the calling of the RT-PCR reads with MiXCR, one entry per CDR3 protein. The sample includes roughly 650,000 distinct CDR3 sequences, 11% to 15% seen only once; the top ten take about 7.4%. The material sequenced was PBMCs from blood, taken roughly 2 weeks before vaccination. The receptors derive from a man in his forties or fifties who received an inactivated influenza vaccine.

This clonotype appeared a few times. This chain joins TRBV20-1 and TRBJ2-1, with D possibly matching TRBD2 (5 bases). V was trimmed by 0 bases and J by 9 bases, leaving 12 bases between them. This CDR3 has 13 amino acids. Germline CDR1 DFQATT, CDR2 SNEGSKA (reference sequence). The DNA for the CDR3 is TGCAGTGCTAGAGATGGCCTAGCTTTTGAGCAGTTCTTC. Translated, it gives CSARDGLAFEQFF.

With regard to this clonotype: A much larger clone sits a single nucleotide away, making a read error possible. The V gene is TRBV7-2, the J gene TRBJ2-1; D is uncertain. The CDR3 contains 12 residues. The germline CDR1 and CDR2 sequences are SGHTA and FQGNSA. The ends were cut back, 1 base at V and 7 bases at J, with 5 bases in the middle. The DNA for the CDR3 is TGTGCCAGCAGCTTAGATTGGAATGAGCAGTTCTTC. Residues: CASSLDWNEQFF.

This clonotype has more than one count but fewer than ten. CDR3 nucleotides: TGTGCCAGCAGTAGGCAAGGGGACAGGGCAAGCAATCAGCCCCAGCATTTT. It is translated as CASSRQGDRASNQPQHF. The chain combines TRBV6-1 with TRBJ1-5, with 9 nucleotides matching TRBD1. This CDR3 region has 17 residues. J gave up 1 base and V 5 bases, and 9 bases lay outside the gene matches. Germline loops: CDR1 MNHNS, CDR2 SASEGT.

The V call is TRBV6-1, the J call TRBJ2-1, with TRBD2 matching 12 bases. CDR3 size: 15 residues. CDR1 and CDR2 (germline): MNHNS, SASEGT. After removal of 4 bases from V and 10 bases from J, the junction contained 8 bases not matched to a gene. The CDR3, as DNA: TGTGCCAGCAGTGCGGTGCTAGCGGGAGGGGGGGAGCAGTTCTTC. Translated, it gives CASSAVLAGGGEQFF.

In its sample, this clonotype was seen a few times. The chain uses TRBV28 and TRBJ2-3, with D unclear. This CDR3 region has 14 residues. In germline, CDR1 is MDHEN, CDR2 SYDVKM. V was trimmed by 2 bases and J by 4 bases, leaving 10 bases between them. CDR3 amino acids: CASSLGVRADTQYF. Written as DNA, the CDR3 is TGTGCCAGCAGTTTAGGGGTACGCGCAGATACGCAGTATTTT.

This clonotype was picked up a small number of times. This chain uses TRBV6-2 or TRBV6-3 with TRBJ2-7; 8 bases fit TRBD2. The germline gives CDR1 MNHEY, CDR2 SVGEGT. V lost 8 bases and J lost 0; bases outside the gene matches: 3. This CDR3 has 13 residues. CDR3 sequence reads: CASVAGISYEQYF. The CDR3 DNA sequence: TGTGCCAGCGTAGCGGGAATCTCCTACGAGCAGTACTTC.

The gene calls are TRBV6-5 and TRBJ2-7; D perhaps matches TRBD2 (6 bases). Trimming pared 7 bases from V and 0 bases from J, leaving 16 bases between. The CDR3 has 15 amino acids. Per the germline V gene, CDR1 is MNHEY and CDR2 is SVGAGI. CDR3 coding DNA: TGTGCCAGCATTACCTACAGCGGGCCCTCCTACGAGCAGTACTTC. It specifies CASITYSGPSYEQYF.

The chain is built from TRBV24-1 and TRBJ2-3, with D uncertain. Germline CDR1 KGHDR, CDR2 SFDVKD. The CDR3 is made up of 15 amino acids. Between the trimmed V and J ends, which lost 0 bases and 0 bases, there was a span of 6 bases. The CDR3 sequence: CATSDLGESTDTQYF. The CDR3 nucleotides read TGTGCCACCAGTGATTTGGGGGAAAGCACAGATACGCAGTATTTT.

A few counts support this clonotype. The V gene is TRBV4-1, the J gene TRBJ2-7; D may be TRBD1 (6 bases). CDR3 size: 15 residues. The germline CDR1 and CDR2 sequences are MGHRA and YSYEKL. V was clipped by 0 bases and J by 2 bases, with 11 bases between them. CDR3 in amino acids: CASSQENRETYEQYF. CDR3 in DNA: TGCGCCAGCAGCCAAGAGAACAGGGAGACCTACGAGCAGTACTTC.

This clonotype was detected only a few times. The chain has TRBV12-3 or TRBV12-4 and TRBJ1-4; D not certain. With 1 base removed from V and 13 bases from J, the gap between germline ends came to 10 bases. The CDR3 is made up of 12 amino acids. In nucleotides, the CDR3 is TGTGCCAGCAGTTTAGTAGGAGGGAGACTGTTTTTT. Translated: CASSLVGGRLFF.

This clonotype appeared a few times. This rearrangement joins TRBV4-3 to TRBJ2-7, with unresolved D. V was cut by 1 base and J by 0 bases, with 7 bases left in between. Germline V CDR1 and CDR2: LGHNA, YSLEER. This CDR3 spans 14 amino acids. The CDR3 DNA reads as TGCGCCAGCAGCCAAGTGGAATTCTCCTACGAGCAGTACTTC. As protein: CASSQVEFSYEQYF.

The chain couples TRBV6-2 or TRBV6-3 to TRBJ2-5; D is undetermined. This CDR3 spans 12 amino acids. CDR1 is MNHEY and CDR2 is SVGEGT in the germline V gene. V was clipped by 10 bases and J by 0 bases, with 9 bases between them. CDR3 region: CATTEYQETQYF. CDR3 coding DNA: TGTGCCACCACGGAATACCAAGAGACCCAGTACTTC.

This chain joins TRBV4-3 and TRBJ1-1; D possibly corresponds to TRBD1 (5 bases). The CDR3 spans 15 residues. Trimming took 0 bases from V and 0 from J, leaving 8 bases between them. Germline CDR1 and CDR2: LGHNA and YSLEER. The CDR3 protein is CASSQDTGLNTEAFF. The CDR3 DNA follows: TGCGCCAGCAGCCAAGATACGGGGCTGAACACTGAAGCTTTCTTT.

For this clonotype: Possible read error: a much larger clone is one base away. CDR3 DNA sequence: TGTGCCAGCAGCCGGACTAGCCGGAGCCCCGAATACGAGCAGTACTTC. It translates to CASSRTSRSPEYEQYF. This sequence joins TRBV7-2 and TRBJ2-7, with 8 bases fitting TRBD2. With V trimmed by 5 bases and J by 4 bases, 13 bases remained unmatched. Germline CDR1 is SGHTA and CDR2 is FQGNSA. The CDR3 runs 16 residues.

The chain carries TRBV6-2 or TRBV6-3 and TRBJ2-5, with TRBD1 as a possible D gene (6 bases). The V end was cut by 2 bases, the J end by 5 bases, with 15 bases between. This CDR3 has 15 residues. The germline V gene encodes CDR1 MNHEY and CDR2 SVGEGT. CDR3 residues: CASSYPTQGGETQYF. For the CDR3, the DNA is TGTGCCAGCAGTTACCCCACACAGGGTGGGGAGACCCAGTACTTC.

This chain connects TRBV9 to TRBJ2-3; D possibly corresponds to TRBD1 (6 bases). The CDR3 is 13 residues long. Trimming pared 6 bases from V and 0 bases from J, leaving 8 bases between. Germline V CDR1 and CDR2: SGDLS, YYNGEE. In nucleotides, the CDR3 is TGTGCCAGCACCGACAGGAGCACAGATACGCAGTATTTT. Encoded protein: CASTDRSTDTQYF.

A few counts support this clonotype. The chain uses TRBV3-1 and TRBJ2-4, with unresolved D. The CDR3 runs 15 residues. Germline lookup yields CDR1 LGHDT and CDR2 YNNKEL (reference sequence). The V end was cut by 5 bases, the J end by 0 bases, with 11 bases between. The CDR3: CASSNRILAKNIQYF. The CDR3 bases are TGTGCCAGCAGCAACAGAATACTAGCCAAAAACATTCAGTACTTC.

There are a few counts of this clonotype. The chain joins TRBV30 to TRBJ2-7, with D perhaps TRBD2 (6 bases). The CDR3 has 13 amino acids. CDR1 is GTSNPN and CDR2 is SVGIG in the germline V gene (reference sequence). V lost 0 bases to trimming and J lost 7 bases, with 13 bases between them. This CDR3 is CAWSVLNGREQYF. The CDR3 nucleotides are TGTGCCTGGAGTGTCCTCAATGGGAGGGAGCAGTACTTC.

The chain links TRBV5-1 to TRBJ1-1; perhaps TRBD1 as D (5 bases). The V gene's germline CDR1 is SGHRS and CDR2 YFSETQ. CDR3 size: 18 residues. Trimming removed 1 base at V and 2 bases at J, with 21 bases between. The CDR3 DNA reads TGCGCCAGCAGCTTGAACCTTCCCGGGACGGTGAAAAACACTGAAGCTTTCTTT. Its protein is CASSLNLPGTVKNTEAFF.

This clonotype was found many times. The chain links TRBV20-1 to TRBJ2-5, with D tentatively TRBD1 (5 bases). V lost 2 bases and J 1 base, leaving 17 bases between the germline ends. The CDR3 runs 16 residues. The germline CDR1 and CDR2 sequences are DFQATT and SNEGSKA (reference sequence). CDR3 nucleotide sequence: TGCAGTGCTAGATCCCGGACAATAGTCTCCCAAGAGACCCAGTACTTC. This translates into CSARSRTIVSQETQYF.

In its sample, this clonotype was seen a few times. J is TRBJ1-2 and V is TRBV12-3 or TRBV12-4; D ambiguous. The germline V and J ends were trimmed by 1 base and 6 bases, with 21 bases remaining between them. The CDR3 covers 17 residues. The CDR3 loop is CASSLVLRGLGPDGYTF. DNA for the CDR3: TGTGCCAGCAGTTTAGTTTTACGGGGTCTCGGGCCGGATGGCTACACCTTC.

The DNA for the CDR3 is TGCAGTGCTAGGGGACAGGGTTCAGGACAGGGAAAACTGTTTTTT. Translated: CSARGQGSGQGKLFF. The chain has TRBV20-1 and TRBJ1-4, with 9 bases fitting TRBD1. CDR1 is DFQATT, CDR2 SNEGSKA, per germline (reference sequence). J gave up 10 bases and V 3 bases, and 12 bases lay outside the gene matches. The CDR3 has 15 amino acids.

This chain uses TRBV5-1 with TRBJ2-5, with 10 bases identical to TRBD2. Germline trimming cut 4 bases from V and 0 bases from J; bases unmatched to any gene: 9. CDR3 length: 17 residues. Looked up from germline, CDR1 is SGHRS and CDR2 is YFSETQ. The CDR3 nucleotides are TGCGCCAGCAGCCCTACCCTTAGCGGGGGGAACCAAGAGACCCAGTACTTC. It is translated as CASSPTLSGGNQETQYF.

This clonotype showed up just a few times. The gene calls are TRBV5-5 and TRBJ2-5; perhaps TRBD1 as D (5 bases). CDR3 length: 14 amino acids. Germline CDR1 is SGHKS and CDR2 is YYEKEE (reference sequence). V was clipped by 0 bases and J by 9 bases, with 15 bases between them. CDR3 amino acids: CASSLEAGREAQYF. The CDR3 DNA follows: TGTGCCAGCAGCTTGGAGGCAGGGCGTGAGGCCCAGTACTTC.

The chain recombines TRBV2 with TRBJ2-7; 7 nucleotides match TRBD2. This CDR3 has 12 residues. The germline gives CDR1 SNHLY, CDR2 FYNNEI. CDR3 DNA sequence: TGTGCTACGGGAGGATATACCTACGAGCAGTACTTC. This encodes CATGGYTYEQYF.

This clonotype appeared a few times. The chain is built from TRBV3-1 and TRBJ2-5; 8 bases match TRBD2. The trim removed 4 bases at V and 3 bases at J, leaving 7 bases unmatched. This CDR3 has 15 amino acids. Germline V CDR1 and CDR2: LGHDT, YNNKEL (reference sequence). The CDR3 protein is CASSRLALLEETQYF. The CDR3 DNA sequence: TGTGCCAGCAGCCGACTAGCGTTGTTAGAAGAGACCCAGTACTTC.

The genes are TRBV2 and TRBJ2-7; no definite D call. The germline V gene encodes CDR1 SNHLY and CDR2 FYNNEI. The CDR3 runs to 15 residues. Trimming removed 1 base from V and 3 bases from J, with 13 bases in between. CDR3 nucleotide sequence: TGTGCCAGCAGTGAAGTGGTTGTTCATATCTACGAGCAGTACTTC. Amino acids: CASSEVVVHIYEQYF. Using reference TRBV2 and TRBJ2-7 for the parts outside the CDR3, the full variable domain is EPEVTQTPSHQVTQMGQEVILRCVPISNHLYFYWYRQILGQKVEFLVSFYNNEISEKSEIFDDQFSVERPDGSNFTLKIRSTKLEDSAMYFCASSEVVVHIYEQYFGPGTRLTVT.

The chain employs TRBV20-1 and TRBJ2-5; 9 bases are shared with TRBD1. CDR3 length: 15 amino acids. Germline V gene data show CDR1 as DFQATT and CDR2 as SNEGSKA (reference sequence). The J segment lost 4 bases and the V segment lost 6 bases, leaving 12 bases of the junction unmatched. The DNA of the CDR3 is TGCAGTGCCACAGGGGGCCGCGTTGGCGGAGAGACCCAGTACTTC. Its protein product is CSATGGRVGGETQYF.

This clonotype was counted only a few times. The CDR3 spells CASSLARYTDTQYF. CDR3 nucleotide sequence: TGCGCCAGCAGCTTGGCCAGGTACACAGATACGCAGTATTTT. The chain uses TRBV5-1 and TRBJ2-3; D remains ambiguous. This CDR3 spans 14 amino acids. Deletions cut 0 bases from V and 2 bases from J, with 7 bases between. CDR1 and CDR2 from the germline V gene are SGHRS and YFSETQ.

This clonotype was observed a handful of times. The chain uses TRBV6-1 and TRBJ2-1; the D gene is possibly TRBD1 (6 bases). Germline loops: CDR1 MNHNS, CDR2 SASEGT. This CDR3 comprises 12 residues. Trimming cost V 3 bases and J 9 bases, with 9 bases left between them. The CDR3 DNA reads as TGTGCCAGCAGTGAGGTCAGGGGTGAGCAGTTCTTC. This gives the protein CASSEVRGEQFF.

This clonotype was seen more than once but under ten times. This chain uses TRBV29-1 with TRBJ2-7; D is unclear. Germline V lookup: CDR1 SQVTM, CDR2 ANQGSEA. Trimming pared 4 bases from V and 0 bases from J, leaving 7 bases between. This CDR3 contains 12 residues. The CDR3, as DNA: TGCAGCGTTGCCCAGGTCTCCTACGAGCAGTACTTC. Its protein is CSVAQVSYEQYF.